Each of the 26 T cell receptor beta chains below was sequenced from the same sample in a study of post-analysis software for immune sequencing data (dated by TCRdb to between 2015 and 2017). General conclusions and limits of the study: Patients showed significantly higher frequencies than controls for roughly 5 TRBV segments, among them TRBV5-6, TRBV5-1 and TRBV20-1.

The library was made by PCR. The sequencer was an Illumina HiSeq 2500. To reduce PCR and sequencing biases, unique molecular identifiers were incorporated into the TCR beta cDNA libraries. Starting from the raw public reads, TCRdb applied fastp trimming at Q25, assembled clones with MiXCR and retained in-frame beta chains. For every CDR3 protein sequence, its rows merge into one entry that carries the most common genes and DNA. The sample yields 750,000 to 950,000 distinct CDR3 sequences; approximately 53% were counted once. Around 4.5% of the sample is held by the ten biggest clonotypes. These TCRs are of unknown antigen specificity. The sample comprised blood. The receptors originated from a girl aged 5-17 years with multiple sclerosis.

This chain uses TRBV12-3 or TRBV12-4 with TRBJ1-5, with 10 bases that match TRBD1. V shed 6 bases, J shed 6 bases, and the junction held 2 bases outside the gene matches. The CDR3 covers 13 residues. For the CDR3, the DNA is TGTGCCAGCAGCGGGACAGGGGCTCAGCCCCAGCATTTT. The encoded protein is CASSGTGAQPQHF.

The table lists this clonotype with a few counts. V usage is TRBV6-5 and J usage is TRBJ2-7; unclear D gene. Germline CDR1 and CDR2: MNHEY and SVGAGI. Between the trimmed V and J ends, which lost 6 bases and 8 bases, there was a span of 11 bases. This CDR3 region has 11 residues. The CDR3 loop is CASRTYTKQYF. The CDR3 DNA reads TGTGCCAGCAGGACCTATACGAAGCAGTACTTC.

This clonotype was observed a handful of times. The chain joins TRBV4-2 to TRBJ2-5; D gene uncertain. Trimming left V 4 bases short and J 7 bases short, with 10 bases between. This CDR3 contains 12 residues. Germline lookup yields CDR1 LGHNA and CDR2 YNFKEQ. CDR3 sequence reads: CASSPASMTQYF. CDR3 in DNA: TGTGCCAGCAGCCCAGCCTCCATGACCCAGTACTTC.

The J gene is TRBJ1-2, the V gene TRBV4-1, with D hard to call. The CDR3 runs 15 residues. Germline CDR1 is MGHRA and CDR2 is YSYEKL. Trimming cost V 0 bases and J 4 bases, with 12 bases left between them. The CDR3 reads CASSQDLSSPYGYTF. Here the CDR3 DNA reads TGCGCCAGCAGCCAAGATTTGAGCTCGCCCTATGGCTACACCTTC.

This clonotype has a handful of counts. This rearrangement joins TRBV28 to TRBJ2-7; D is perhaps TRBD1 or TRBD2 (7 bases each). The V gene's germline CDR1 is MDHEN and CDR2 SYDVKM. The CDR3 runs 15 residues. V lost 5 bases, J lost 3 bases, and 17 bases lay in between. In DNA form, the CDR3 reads TGTGCCAGCAGTGGACTAGGGCAGGGGGACTACGAGCAGTACTTC. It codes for CASSGLGQGDYEQYF. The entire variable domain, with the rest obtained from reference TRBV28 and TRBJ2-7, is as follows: DVKVTQSSRYLVKRTGEKVFLECVQDMDHENMFWYRQDPGLGLRLIYFSYDVKMKEKGDIPEGYSVSREKKERFSLILESASTNQTSMYLCASSGLGQGDYEQYFGPGTRLTVT.

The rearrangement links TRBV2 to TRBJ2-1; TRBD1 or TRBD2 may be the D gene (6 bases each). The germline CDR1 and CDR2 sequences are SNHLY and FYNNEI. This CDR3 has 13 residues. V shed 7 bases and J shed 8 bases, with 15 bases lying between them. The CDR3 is CASNTPGEDEQFF. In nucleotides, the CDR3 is TGTGCCAGCAACACGCCAGGGGAGGATGAGCAGTTCTTC.

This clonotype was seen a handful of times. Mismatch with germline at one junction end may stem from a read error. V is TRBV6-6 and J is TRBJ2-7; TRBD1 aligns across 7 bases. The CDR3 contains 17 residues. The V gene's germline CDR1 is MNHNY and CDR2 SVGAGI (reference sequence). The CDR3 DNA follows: TGTGCCAGCAGTTCCGGGACAGACCGGATCCTCTCCTACGGGCAGTACTTC. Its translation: CASSSGTDRILSYGQYF.

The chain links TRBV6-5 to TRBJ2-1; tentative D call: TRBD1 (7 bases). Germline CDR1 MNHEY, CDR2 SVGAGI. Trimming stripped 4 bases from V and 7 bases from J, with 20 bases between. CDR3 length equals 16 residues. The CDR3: CASSLYRGQGTNEQFF. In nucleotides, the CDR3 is TGTGCCAGCAGTTTATACAGGGGTCAAGGGACTAATGAGCAGTTCTTC.

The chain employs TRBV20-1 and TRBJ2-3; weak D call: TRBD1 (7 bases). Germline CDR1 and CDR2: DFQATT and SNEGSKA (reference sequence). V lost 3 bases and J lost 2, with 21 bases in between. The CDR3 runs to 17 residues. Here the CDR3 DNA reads TGCAGTGCTAGCCTAGCGTGGGGGACAGCGGTCACAGATACGCAGTATTTT. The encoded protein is CSASLAWGTAVTDTQYF.

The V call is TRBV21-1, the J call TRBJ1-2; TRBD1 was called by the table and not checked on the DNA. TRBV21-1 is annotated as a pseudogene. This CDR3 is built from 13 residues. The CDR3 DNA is TGTGCCGGCGTAAGGAGGGGGTACTATGGCTACACCTTC. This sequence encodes CAGVRRGYYGYTF.

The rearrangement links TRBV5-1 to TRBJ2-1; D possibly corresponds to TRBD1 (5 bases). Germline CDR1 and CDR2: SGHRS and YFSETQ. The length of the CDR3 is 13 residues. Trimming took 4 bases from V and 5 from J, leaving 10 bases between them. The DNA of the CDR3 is TGCGCCAGCAGCATCGACAGTAACAATGAGCAGTTCTTC. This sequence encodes CASSIDSNNEQFF.

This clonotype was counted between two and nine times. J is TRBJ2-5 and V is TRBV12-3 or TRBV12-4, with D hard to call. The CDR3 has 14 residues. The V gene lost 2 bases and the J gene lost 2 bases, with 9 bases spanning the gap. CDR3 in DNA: TGTGCCAGCAGTTTACGGGCAGATCAAGAGACCCAGTACTTC. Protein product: CASSLRADQETQYF.

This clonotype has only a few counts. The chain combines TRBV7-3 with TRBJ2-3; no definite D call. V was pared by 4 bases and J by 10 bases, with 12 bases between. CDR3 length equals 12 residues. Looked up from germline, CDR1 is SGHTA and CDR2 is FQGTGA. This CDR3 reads CASSYPSGAQYF. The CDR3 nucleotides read TGTGCCAGCAGCTACCCCAGTGGAGCGCAGTATTTT.

For the CDR3, the DNA is TGTGCCAGCAGCCGTGAAACCGGGACAGGGGGCCGGAACACTGAAGCTTTCTTT. It specifies CASSRETGTGGRNTEAFF. The gene calls are TRBV6-1 and TRBJ1-1, with TRBD1 identical over 12 bases. V lost 6 bases, J lost 1 base, and 12 bases stayed unmatched. Germline V gene sequence: CDR1 MNHNS, CDR2 SASEGT. This CDR3 spans 18 amino acids.

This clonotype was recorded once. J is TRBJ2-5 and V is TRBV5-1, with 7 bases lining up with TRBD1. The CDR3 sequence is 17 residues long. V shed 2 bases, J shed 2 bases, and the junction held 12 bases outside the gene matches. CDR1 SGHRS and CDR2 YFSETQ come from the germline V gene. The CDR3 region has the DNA TGCGCCAGCAGCTTTAACTTCCGGGACAGCCGACAAGAGACCCAGTACTTC. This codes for CASSFNFRDSRQETQYF.

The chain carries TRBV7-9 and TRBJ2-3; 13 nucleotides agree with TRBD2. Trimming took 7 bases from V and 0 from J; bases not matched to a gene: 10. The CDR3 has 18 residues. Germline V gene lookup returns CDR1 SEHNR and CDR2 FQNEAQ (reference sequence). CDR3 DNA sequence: TGTGCCAGCACACCCGGGACTAGCGGGGCGCCAAGCACAGATACGCAGTATTTT. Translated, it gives CASTPGTSGAPSTDTQYF.

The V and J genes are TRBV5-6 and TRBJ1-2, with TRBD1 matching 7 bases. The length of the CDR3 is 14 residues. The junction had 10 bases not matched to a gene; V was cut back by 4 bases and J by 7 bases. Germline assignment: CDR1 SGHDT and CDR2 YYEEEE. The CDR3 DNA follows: TGTGCCAGCAGCAACCGGGACAGAAGCGGTGGCTACACCTTC. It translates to CASSNRDRSGGYTF. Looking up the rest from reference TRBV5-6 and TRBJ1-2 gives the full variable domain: DAGVTQSPTHLIKTRGQQVTLRCSPKSGHDTVSWYQQALGQGPQFIFQYYEEEERQRGNFPDRFSGHQFPNYSSELNVNALLLGDSALYLCASSNRDRSGGYTFGSGTRLTVV.

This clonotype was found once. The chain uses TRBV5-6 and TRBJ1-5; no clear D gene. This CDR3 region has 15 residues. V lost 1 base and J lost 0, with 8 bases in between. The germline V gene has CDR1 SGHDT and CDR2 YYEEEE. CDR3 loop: CASSLMGYSNQPQHF. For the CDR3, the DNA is TGTGCCAGCAGCTTGATGGGATATAGCAATCAGCCCCAGCATTTT.

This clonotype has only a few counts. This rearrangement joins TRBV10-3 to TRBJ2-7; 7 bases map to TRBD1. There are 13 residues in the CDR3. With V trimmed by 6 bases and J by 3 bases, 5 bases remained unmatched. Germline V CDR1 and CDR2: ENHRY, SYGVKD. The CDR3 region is CAIRPGQSYEQYF. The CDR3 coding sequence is TGTGCCATCAGACCGGGACAGAGCTACGAGCAGTACTTC.

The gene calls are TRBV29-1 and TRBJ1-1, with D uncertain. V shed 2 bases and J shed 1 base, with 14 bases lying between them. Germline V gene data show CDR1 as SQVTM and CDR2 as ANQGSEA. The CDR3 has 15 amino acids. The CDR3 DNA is TGCAGCGTTGAATTAATCGGACGGACGAACACTGAAGCTTTCTTT. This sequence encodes CSVELIGRTNTEAFF. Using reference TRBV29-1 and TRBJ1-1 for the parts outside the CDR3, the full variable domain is SAVISQKPSRDICQRGTSLTIQCQVDSQVTMMFWYRQQPGQSLTLIATANQGSEATYESGFVIDKFPISRPNLTFSTLTVSNMSPEDSSIYLCSVELIGRTNTEAFFGQGTRLTVV.

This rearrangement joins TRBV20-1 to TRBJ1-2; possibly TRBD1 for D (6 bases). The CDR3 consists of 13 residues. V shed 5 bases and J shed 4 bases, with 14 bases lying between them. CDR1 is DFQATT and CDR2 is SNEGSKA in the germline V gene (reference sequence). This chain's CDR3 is CSAPGRGSYGYTF. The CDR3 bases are TGCAGTGCTCCCGGCAGGGGCTCCTATGGCTACACCTTC.

The DNA of the CDR3 is TGCGCCAGCAGACCGGGACATACAGAGACCCAGTACTTC. Amino acids: CASRPGHTETQYF. This chain connects TRBV4-1 to TRBJ2-7; D perhaps matches TRBD1 (6 bases). The J call is doubtful: the DNA matches TRBJ2-5 better. CDR1 is MGHRA, CDR2 YSYEKL, per germline. This CDR3 contains 13 residues.

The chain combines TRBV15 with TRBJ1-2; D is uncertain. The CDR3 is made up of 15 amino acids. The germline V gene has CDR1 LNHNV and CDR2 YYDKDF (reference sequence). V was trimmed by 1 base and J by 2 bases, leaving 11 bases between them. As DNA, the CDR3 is TGTGCCACCAGCAGAGTGCCTGGGCAAAACTATGGCTACACCTTC. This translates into CATSRVPGQNYGYTF.

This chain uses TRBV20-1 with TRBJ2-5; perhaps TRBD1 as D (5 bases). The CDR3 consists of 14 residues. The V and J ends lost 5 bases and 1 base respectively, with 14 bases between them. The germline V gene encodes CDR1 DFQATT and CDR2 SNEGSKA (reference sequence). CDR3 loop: CSAGLPDSQETQYF. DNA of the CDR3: TGCAGTGCTGGTCTCCCCGACAGCCAAGAGACCCAGTACTTC.

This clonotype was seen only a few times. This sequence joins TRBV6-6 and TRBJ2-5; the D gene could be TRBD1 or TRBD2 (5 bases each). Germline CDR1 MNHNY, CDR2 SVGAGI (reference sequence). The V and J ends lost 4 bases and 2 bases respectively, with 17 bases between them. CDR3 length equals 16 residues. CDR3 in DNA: TGTGCCAGCAGTTTTCCAGTTGAGGGGCCACAAGAGACCCAGTACTTC. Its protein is CASSFPVEGPQETQYF.

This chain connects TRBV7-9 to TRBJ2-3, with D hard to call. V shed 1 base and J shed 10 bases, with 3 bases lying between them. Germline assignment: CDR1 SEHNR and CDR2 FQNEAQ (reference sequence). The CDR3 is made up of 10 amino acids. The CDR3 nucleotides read TGTGCCAGCAGCTTAGAGGCGCAGTATTTT. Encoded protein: CASSLEAQYF.